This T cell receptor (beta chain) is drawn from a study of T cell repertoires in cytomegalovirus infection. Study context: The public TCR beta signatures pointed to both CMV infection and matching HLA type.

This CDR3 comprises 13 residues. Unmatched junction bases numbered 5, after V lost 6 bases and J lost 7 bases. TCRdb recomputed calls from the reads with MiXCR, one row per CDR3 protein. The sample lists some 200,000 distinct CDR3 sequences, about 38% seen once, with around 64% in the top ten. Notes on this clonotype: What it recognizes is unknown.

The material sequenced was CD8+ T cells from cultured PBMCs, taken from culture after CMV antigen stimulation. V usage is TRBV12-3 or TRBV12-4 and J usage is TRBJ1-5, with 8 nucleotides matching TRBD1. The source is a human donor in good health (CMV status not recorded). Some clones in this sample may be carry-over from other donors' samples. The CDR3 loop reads CASSPTGGQPQHF. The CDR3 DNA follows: TGTGCCAGCAGCCCCACAGGGGGACAGCCCCAGCATTTT.